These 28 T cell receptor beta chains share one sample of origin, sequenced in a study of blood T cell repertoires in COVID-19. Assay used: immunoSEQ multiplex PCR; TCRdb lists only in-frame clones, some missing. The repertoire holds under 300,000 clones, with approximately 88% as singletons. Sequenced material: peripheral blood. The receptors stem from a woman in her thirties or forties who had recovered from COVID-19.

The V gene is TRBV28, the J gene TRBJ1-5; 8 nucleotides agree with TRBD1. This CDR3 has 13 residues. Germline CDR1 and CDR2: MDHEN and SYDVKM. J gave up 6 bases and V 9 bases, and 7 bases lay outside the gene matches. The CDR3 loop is CASKQGGRQPQHF. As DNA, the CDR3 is TGTGCCAGTAAACAGGGGGGACGTCAGCCCCAGCATTTT.

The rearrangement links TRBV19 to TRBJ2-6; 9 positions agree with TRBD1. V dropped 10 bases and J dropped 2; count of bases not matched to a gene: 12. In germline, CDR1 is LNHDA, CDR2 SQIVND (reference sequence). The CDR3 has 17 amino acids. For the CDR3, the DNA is TGTGCCACCCAACGGGGGGACAGGGTCACTGGGGCCAACGTCCTGACTTTC. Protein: CATQRGDRVTGANVLTF. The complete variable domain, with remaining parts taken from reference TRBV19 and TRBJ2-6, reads DGGITQSPKYLFRKEGQNVTLSCEQNLNHDAMYWYRQDPGQGLRLIYYSQIVNDFQKGDIAEGYSVSREKKESFPLTVTSAQKNPTAFYLCATQRGDRVTGANVLTFGAGSRLTVL.

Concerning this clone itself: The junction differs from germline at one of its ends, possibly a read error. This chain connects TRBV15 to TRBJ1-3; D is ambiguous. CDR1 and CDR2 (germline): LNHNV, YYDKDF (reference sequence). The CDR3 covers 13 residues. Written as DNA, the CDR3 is TGTGCCACCAGCAGGGGCGGGCAAGCCGTATGGGATTTT. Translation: CATSRGGQAVWDF.

The CDR3 sequence: CASSQDPRQGIYNEQFF. CDR3 DNA: TGCGCCAGCAGCCAAGATCCCCGACAGGGGATCTACAATGAGCAGTTCTTC. This chain connects TRBV4-1 to TRBJ2-1; 8 nucleotides align to TRBD1. V lost 0 bases, J lost 3 bases, and 7 bases stayed unmatched. Germline values: CDR1 MGHRA, CDR2 YSYEKL. This CDR3 is built from 17 residues.

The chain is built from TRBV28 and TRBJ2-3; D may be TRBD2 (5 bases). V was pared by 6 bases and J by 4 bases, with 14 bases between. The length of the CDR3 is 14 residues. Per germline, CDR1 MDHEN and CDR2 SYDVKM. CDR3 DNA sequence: TGTGCCAGCAGCACCCAAGCGGTCCCAGATACGCAGTATTTT. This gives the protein CASSTQAVPDTQYF.

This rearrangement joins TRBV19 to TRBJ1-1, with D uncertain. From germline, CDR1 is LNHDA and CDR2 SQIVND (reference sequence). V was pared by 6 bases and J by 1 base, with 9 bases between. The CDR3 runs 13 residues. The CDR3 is CASSRARNTEAFF. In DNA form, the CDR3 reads TGTGCCAGTAGCCGAGCGAGGAACACTGAAGCTTTCTTT.

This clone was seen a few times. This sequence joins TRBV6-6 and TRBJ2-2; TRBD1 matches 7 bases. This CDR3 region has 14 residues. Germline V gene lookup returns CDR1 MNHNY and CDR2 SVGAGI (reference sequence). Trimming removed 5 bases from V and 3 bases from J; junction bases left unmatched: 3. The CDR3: CASSPGQHTGELFF. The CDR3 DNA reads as TGTGCCAGCAGTCCGGGACAGCACACCGGGGAGCTGTTTTTT.

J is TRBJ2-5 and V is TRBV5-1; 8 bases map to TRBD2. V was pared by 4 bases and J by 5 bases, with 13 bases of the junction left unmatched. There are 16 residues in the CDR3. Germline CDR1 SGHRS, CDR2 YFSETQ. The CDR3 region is CASSMTPTSGGETQYF. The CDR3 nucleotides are TGCGCCAGCAGCATGACCCCAACTAGCGGAGGGGAGACCCAGTACTTC.

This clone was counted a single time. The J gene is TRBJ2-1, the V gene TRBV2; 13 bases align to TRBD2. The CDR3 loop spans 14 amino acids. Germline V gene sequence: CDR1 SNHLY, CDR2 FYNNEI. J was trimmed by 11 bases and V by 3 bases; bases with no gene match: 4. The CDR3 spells CASSDRLAGGQQFF. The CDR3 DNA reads TGTGCCAGCAGTGACCGACTAGCGGGAGGTCAGCAGTTCTTC.

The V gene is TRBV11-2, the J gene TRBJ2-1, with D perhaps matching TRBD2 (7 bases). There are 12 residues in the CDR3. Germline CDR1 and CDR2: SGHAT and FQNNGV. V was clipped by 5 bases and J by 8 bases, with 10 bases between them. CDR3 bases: TGTGCCAGCAGCCTAGGGGGGGATGAGCAGTTCTTC. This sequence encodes CASSLGGDEQFF.

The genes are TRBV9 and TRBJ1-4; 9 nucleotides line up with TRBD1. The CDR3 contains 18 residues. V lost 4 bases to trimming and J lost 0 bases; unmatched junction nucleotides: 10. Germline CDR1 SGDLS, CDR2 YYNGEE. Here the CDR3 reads CASSPGQGIGATNEKLFF. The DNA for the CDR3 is TGTGCCAGCAGCCCCGGACAGGGGATCGGTGCAACTAATGAAAAACTGTTTTTT. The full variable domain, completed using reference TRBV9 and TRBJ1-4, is DSGVTQTPKHLITATGQRVTLRCSPRSGDLSVYWYQQSLDQGLQFLIQYYNGEERAKGNILERFSAQQFPDLHSELNLSSLELGDSALYFCASSPGQGIGATNEKLFFGSGTQLSVL.

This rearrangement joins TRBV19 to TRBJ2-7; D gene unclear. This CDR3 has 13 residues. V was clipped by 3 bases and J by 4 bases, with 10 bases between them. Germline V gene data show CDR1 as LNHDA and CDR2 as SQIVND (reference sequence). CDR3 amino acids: CASSMSVRYEQYF. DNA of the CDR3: TGTGCCAGTAGTATGTCCGTCCGTTACGAGCAGTACTTC.

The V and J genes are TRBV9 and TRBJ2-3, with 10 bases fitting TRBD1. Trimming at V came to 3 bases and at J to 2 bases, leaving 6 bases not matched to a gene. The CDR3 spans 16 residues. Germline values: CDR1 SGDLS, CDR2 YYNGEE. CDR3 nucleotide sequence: TGTGCCAGCAGCGCCGGAGGGACAGGGGACACAGATACGCAGTATTTT. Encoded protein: CASSAGGTGDTDTQYF. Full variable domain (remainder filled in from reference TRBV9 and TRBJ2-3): DSGVTQTPKHLITATGQRVTLRCSPRSGDLSVYWYQQSLDQGLQFLIQYYNGEERAKGNILERFSAQQFPDLHSELNLSSLELGDSALYFCASSAGGTGDTDTQYFGPGTRLTVL.

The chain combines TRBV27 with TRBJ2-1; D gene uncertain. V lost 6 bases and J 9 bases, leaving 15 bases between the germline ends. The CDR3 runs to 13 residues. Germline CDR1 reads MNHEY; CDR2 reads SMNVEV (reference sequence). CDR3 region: CASRTTLNGEQFF. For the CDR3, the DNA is TGTGCCAGCAGGACAACCCTCAACGGTGAGCAGTTCTTC.

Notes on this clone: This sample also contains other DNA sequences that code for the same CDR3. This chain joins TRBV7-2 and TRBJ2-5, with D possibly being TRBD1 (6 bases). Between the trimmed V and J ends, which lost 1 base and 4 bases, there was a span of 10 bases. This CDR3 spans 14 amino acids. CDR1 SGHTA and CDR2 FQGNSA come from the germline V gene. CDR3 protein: CASSLGLGGETQYF. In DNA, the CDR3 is TGTGCCAGCAGCTTAGGATTAGGGGGAGAGACCCAGTACTTC.

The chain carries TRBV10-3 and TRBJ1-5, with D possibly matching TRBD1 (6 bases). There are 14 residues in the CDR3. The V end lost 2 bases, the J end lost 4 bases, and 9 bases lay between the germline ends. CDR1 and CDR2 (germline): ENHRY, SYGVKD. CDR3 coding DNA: TGTGCCATCAGTGAGCAGGGGACAAATCAGCCCCAGCATTTT. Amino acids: CAISEQGTNQPQHF.

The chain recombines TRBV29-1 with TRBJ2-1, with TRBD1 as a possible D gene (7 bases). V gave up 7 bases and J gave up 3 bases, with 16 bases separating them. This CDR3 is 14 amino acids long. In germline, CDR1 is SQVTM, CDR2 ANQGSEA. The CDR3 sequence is CSARTGDFYNEQFF. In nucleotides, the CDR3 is TGCAGCGCCCGAACAGGGGACTTCTACAATGAGCAGTTCTTC.

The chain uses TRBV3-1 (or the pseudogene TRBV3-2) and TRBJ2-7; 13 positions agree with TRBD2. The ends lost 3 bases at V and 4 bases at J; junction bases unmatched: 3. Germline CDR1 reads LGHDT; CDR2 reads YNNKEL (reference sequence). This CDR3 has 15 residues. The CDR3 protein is CASSHGLAGAYEQYF. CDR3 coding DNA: TGTGCCAGCAGCCACGGACTAGCGGGAGCGTACGAGCAGTACTTC.

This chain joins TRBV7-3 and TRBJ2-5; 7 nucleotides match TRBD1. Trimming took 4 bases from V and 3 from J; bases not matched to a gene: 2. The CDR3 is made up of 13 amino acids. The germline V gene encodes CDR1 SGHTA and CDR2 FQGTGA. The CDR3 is CASSYTGEETQYF. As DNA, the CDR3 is TGTGCCAGCAGCTATACAGGGGAAGAGACCCAGTACTTC.

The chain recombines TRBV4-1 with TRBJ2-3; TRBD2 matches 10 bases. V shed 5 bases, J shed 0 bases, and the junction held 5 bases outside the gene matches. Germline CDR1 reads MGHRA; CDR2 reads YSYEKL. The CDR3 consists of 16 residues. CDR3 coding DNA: TGCGCCAGCAGCTCCGGACTAGCGGAGAGCACAGATACGCAGTATTTT. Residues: CASSSGLAESTDTQYF.

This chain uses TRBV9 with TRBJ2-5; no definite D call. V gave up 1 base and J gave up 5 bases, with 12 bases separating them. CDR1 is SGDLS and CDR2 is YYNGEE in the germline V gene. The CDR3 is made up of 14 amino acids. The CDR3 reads CASSVYSFEETQYF. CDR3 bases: TGTGCCAGCAGCGTATACTCCTTCGAGGAGACCCAGTACTTC.

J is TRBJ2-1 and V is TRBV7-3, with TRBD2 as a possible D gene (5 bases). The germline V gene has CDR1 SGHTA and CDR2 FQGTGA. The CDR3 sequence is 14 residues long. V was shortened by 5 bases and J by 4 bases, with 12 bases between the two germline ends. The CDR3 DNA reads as TGTGCCAGCAGCAAGGCCGGGATATACAATGAGCAGTTCTTC. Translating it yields CASSKAGIYNEQFF.

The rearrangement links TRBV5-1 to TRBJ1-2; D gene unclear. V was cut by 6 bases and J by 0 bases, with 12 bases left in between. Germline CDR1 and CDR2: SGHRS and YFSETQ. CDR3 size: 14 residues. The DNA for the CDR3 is TGCGCCAGCACCCCTGGAGGTACTAACTATGGCTACACCTTC. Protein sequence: CASTPGGTNYGYTF.

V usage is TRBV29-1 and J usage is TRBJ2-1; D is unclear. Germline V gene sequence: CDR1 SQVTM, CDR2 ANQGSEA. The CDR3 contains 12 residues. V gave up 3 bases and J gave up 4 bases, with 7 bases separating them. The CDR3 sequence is CSVDVAYNEQFF. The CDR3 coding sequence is TGCAGCGTTGATGTGGCTTACAATGAGCAGTTCTTC.

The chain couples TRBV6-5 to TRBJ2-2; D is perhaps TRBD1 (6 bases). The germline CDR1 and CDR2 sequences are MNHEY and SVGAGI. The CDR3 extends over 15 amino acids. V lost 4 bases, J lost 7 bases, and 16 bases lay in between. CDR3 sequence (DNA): TGTGCCAGCAGTTCCGCAGGGGACCCGATCGGGGAGCTGTTTTTT. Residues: CASSSAGDPIGELFF.

The CDR3 region has the DNA TGTGCCAGCAGCTTGGACCGGGACAGGGGACGTGAAAAACTGTTTTTT. The encoded protein is CASSLDRDRGREKLFF. The gene calls are TRBV5-6 and TRBJ1-4; 10 bases map to TRBD1. Germline V CDR1 and CDR2: SGHDT, YYEEEE. CDR3 length: 16 amino acids. The V and J ends lost 0 bases and 7 bases, in that order; junction bases with no gene match: 6.

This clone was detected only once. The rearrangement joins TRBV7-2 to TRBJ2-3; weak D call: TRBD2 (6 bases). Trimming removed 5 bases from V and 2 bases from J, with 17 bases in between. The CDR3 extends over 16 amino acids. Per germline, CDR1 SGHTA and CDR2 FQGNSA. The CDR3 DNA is TGTGCCAGCAGCCTTCAAACCGGGACTCTCACAGATACGCAGTATTTT. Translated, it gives CASSLQTGTLTDTQYF.

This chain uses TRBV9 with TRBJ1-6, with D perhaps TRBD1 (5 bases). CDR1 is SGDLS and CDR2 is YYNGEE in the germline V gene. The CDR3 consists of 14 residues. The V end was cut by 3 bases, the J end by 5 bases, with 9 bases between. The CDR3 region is CASSAGLHNSPLHF. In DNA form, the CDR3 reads TGTGCCAGCAGCGCGGGACTCCATAATTCACCCCTCCACTTT.